This section outlines one T cell receptor beta chain sequence together with its context. What it binds is unknown. The data were obtained in a study of radiation and T cells in renal cell carcinoma. Profiled with immunoSEQ multiplex PCR; TCRdb holds only in-frame clones, not every one. The repertoire holds roughly 100,000 clones, with around 88% as singletons. Notes on the study in general: From baseline, blood top tumor clonotypes peaked at 2 weeks post-radiation.

Time point in this sample: baseline pretreatment blood. The treatment here: 15 Gy SBRT to primary tumor, nephrectomy 4 weeks later. This renal cell carcinoma was of the clear cell type. The sample in question was blood, obtained from a patient whose treatment included radiotherapy and nephrectomy. This TCR came from a man aged 50 or older with renal cell carcinoma.

As DNA, the CDR3 is TGTGCCAGCAGTGAAGCTGGTAGCTGGGAGGGCTACACCTTC. As protein: CASSEAGSWEGYTF. V is TRBV2 and J is TRBJ1-2; D remains unclear. Trimming cost V 0 bases and J 8 bases, with 13 bases left between them. CDR1 is SNHLY and CDR2 is FYNNEI in the germline V gene. The CDR3 is made up of 14 amino acids.